The T cell receptor beta chain under discussion was sequenced for a study of blood T cell repertoires in COVID-19. At the level of the study: There were acute and convalescent COVID-19 samples, and they came from the United States, Italy and Spain. Sample material is recorded as cDNA or gDNA derived from T cells, B-cell-depleted T cells, or PBMCs.

The CDR3 contains 13 residues. With 5 bases removed from V and 4 bases from J, the gap between germline ends came to 14 bases. Germline CDR1 SQVTM, CDR2 ANQGSEA. Measured with immunoSEQ multiplex PCR; TCRdb has only the in-frame clones, and not every one. Of a few hundred thousand clones detected, around 90% appear once; the ten largest clones hold under 1.1%. This sequence was found in a woman in her thirties or forties with COVID-19, enrolled during active disease. The sample was peripheral blood. This chain connects TRBV29-1 to TRBJ1-1; D is perhaps TRBD1 (5 bases). The CDR3 protein is CSVTRDEITEAFF. Written as DNA, the CDR3 is TGCAGCGTTACCAGGGATGAGATCACTGAAGCTTTCTTT. The variable domain in full, with the rest retrieved from reference TRBV29-1 and TRBJ1-1, is SAVISQKPSRDICQRGTSLTIQCQVDSQVTMMFWYRQQPGQSLTLIATANQGSEATYESGFVIDKFPISRPNLTFSTLTVSNMSPEDSSIYLCSVTRDEITEAFFGQGTRLTVV.